The rows below give T cell receptor beta chains drawn from one sample of a study of monozygotic twins with inflammatory bowel disease. TCRdb re-called the 5' RACE reads; every CDR3 protein appears as one record, without DNA. In all, the sample yields 210,000 or so distinct CDR3 sequences. The specimen was blood. The receptors were sampled from a human donor with ulcerative colitis or Crohn's disease, or a healthy co-twin of an affected twin (not recorded which). Each CDR3 is given with its conserved first and last residue.

j_call: TRBJ2-2
v_call: TRBV7-2
cdr3_aa: CASSLVYARGGTGELFF

j_call: TRBJ1-3
v_call: TRBV12-3/TRBV12-4
cdr3_aa: CASSLVISGNTIYF

j_call: TRBJ1-6
v_call: TRBV5-1
cdr3_aa: CASSLVGVGNSPLHF

j_call: TRBJ1-3
v_call: TRBV19
cdr3_aa: CASSIRGGRHPSGNTIYF

j_call: TRBJ2-2
v_call: TRBV29-1
cdr3_aa: CSVAASAGELFF

j_call: TRBJ2-1
v_call: TRBV12-3/TRBV12-4
cdr3_aa: CASSLTRTNEQFF

j_call: TRBJ1-1
v_call: TRBV5-1
cdr3_aa: CASSLAAGAGGGQPAFF

j_call: TRBJ2-1
v_call: TRBV5-5
cdr3_aa: CASSLEPPGEQFF

j_call: TRBJ2-1
v_call: TRBV24-1
cdr3_aa: CATSAPPGTSGNNEQFF

j_call: TRBJ2-3
v_call: TRBV7-2
cdr3_aa: CASSPGILAGGPTQYF

j_call: TRBJ1-6
v_call: TRBV6-1
cdr3_aa: CASSEQGVDSPLHF

j_call: TRBJ1-1
v_call: TRBV2
cdr3_aa: CASSGQGAATEAFF

j_call: TRBJ1-1
v_call: TRBV9
cdr3_aa: CASSVVGGGTEAFF

j_call: TRBJ1-1
v_call: TRBV5-1
cdr3_aa: CASSLAMWGGAEAFF

j_call: TRBJ2-7
v_call: TRBV2
cdr3_aa: CASSGTGVYEQYF

j_call: TRBJ1-1
v_call: TRBV29-1
cdr3_aa: CSVVPGVGNTEAFF

j_call: TRBJ2-5
v_call: TRBV5-4
cdr3_aa: CASTPGGGAAETQYF

j_call: TRBJ1-2
v_call: TRBV7-2
cdr3_aa: CASRVGTGGGYTF

j_call: TRBJ1-3
v_call: TRBV5-1
cdr3_aa: CASSGSGNTIYF

j_call: TRBJ2-1
v_call: TRBV2
cdr3_aa: CASSGLAANEQFF

j_call: TRBJ2-1
v_call: TRBV12-3/TRBV12-4
cdr3_aa: CASSLTVPGNEQFF

j_call: TRBJ2-2
v_call: TRBV5-6
cdr3_aa: CASSFASTGELFF

j_call: TRBJ1-1
v_call: TRBV4-1
cdr3_aa: CASSQGSRRDTEAFF

j_call: TRBJ2-5
v_call: TRBV7-2
cdr3_aa: CASSPLAGVVQETQYF

j_call: TRBJ1-5
v_call: TRBV6-1
cdr3_aa: CASSFRVRGPGPQHF

j_call: TRBJ2-2
v_call: TRBV5-1
cdr3_aa: CASSLNTENTGELFF

j_call: TRBJ2-5
v_call: TRBV5-1
cdr3_aa: CASSLDFEETQYF

j_call: TRBJ1-4
v_call: TRBV5-1
cdr3_aa: CASSGGTNEKLFF

j_call: TRBJ2-7
v_call: TRBV7-9
cdr3_aa: CASSLGWGEQYF

j_call: TRBJ2-7
v_call: TRBV12-3/TRBV12-4
cdr3_aa: CASSLVGSPTYEQYF

j_call: TRBJ2-1
v_call: TRBV10-2
cdr3_aa: CASRSFSGEQFF

j_call: TRBJ2-5
v_call: TRBV18
cdr3_aa: CASSDWETQYF